These 27 T cell receptor beta chains share one sample of origin, sequenced in a study of CD8 T cells in ankylosing spondylitis. TCRdb independently ran MiXCR on the 5' RACE reads; one entry per CDR3 protein. The table has hundreds of thousands of distinct CDR3 sequences, less than 25% seen once. Sequenced material: blood, either unsorted or a sorted T cell fraction (not recorded which). The source of these receptors is a female donor with ankylosing spondylitis or in good health (not recorded which).

This clonotype was observed once. This chain uses TRBV6-1 with TRBJ1-1; 11 bases align to TRBD1. This CDR3 is built from 15 residues. Germline V CDR1 and CDR2: MNHNS, SASEGT. The ends lost 2 bases at V and 8 bases at J; junction bases unmatched: 7. The CDR3 here is CASSERDRGSTEAFF. The DNA for the CDR3 is TGTGCCAGCAGTGAACGGGACAGGGGGTCTACCGAAGCTTTCTTT.

This clonotype was counted a few times. The genes are TRBV20-1 and TRBJ1-1, with D perhaps TRBD1 (5 bases). Germline CDR1 and CDR2: DFQATT and SNEGSKA (reference sequence). The V end lost 7 bases, the J end lost 6 bases, and 18 bases lay between the germline ends. This CDR3 is built from 13 residues. The CDR3 DNA reads TGCAGTGTACGGGGCCCGAGTGTCCCTGAAGCTTTCTTT. This translates into CSVRGPSVPEAFF.

J is TRBJ2-1 and V is TRBV7-2, with 9 bases fitting TRBD1. The length of the CDR3 is 13 residues. With 5 bases clipped from V and 10 bases from J, the junction kept 6 bases outside the gene matches. Germline V gene lookup returns CDR1 SGHTA and CDR2 FQGNSA. The CDR3 DNA reads TGTGCCAGCAGCCTGGACAGGGGCATCGAGCAGTTCTTC. Protein sequence: CASSLDRGIEQFF.

The CDR3 here is CASTSRYNEQFF. In DNA form, the CDR3 reads TGTGCCAGCACCTCACGCTACAATGAGCAGTTCTTC. The J gene is TRBJ2-1, the V gene TRBV6-1; the D is unclear. This CDR3 comprises 12 residues. The V and J ends lost 7 bases and 3 bases respectively, with 7 bases between them. Per germline, CDR1 MNHNS and CDR2 SASEGT.

CDR3 amino acids: CASSQQQSGLDTQYF. CDR3 bases: TGTGCCAGCAGCCAACAGCAGTCGGGCCTGGATACGCAGTATTTT. The chain has TRBV4-2 and TRBJ2-3; D is unclear. V lost 2 bases, J lost 6 bases, and 15 bases lay in between. The germline V gene has CDR1 LGHNA and CDR2 YNFKEQ. The CDR3 runs to 15 residues.

This clonotype was counted many times. This chain connects TRBV5-1 to TRBJ2-1, with D uncertain. CDR1 is SGHRS, CDR2 YFSETQ, per germline. The CDR3 sequence is 13 residues long. V lost 0 bases and J 5 bases, leaving 6 bases between the germline ends. CDR3 DNA: TGCGCCAGCAGCTTGGGGATCGACAATGAGCAGTTCTTC. Its translation is CASSLGIDNEQFF.

V usage is TRBV12-3 or TRBV12-4 and J usage is TRBJ2-5, with a possible D match to TRBD1 (6 bases). The CDR3 is 16 residues long. The germline V and J ends were trimmed by 2 bases and 3 bases, with 16 bases remaining between them. DNA of the CDR3: TGTGCCAGCAGTTTAAGTAGGACAGCCGGGGAAGAGACCCAGTACTTC. Translation gives CASSLSRTAGEETQYF.

DNA for the CDR3: TGTGCCAGCAGCTTCAGCGGGAGTAGCAATGAGCAGTTCTTC. Protein product: CASSFSGSSNEQFF. The chain has TRBV7-3 and TRBJ2-1, with 8 bases aligning to TRBD2. The CDR3 runs 14 residues. Per the germline V gene, CDR1 is SGHTA and CDR2 is FQGTGA. The V gene end was trimmed by 3 bases and the J gene end by 6 bases; junction bases not matched to a gene: 4.

The sample holds a few counts of this clonotype. This chain connects TRBV6-5 to TRBJ2-3, with D tentatively TRBD2 (6 bases). The ends were cut back, 2 bases at V and 1 base at J, with 10 bases in the middle. This CDR3 is built from 15 residues. Germline CDR1 reads MNHEY; CDR2 reads SVGAGI. The CDR3 DNA is TGTGCCAGCAGTTACGGTCCTAGCGGCACAGATACGCAGTATTTT. Translated: CASSYGPSGTDTQYF.

The gene calls are TRBV6-4 and TRBJ1-5, with D unclear. V lost 3 bases, J lost 6 bases, and 12 bases lay in between. Germline V CDR1 and CDR2: MRHNA, SNTAGT. This CDR3 spans 14 amino acids. This CDR3 reads CASSEEGGSQPQHF. CDR3 coding DNA: TGTGCCAGCAGTGAGGAAGGAGGGAGTCAGCCCCAGCATTTT.

The CDR3 DNA reads TGCAGTGCTAGAGATAGGGCGGGAGTAACGTACGAGCAGTACTTC. This encodes CSARDRAGVTYEQYF. The rearrangement links TRBV20-1 to TRBJ2-7; TRBD2 matches at 7 bases. Germline V lookup: CDR1 DFQATT, CDR2 SNEGSKA (reference sequence). The J segment lost 4 bases and the V segment lost 0 bases, leaving 9 bases of the junction unmatched. CDR3 length: 15 amino acids.

This clonotype has just a few counts. This sequence joins TRBV7-2 and TRBJ2-5; 9 positions agree with TRBD2. The germline gives CDR1 SGHTA, CDR2 FQGNSA. The CDR3 contains 15 residues. The junction had 4 bases not matched to a gene; V was cut back by 0 bases and J by 5 bases. The CDR3 loop reads CASSLARAGGETQYF. Here the CDR3 DNA reads TGTGCCAGCAGCTTAGCGAGGGCGGGAGGGGAGACCCAGTACTTC. The full variable domain, with the rest looked up from reference TRBV7-2 and TRBJ2-5, is GAGVSQSPSNKVTEKGKDVELRCDPISGHTALYWYRQSLGQGLEFLIYFQGNSAPDKSGLPSDRFSAERTGGSVSTLTIQRTQQEDSAVYLCASSLARAGGETQYFGPGTRLLVL.

This clonotype was recorded at least ten times. This chain uses TRBV7-2 with TRBJ2-5; no reliable D call. In germline, CDR1 is SGHTA, CDR2 FQGNSA. This CDR3 contains 14 residues. The V end lost 5 bases, the J end lost 4 bases, and 14 bases lay between the germline ends. CDR3 nucleotides: TGTGCCAGCAGCCCCAACTCTTACCCAGAGACCCAGTACTTC. Translation gives CASSPNSYPETQYF.

This chain links TRBV7-3 with TRBJ2-4; possible D gene TRBD2, 7 bases. The germline gives CDR1 SGHTA, CDR2 FQGTGA. The CDR3 length is 13 residues. V was trimmed by 5 bases and J by 8 bases, leaving 13 bases between them. The CDR3 coding sequence is TGTGCCAGCAGCGCTACAGGGAGGGACATTCAGTACTTC. As protein: CASSATGRDIQYF.

In its sample, this clonotype was seen once. The CDR3 bases are TGTGCCTGGAGAGCCCAGGGGGCGACGGGCTACACCTTC. It encodes CAWRAQGATGYTF. V is TRBV30 and J is TRBJ1-2; TRBD1 aligns across 8 bases. CDR3 length: 13 amino acids. Per germline, CDR1 GTSNPN and CDR2 SVGIG (reference sequence). With 3 bases clipped from V and 8 bases from J, the junction kept 8 bases outside the gene matches.

This clonotype was seen more than once but under ten times. This chain joins TRBV20-1 and TRBJ2-5; maybe TRBD2 (7 bases). Germline V gives CDR1 DFQATT, CDR2 SNEGSKA (reference sequence). Trimming pared 3 bases from V and 2 bases from J, leaving 16 bases between. CDR3 length equals 15 residues. The CDR3 is CSASVGAGVQETQYF. DNA of the CDR3: TGCAGTGCTAGCGTGGGGGCGGGAGTGCAAGAGACCCAGTACTTC.

This clonotype has only a few counts. The chain employs TRBV5-1 and TRBJ1-1; D remains ambiguous. From germline, CDR1 is SGHRS and CDR2 YFSETQ. This CDR3 has 14 amino acids. The V end lost 3 bases, the J end lost 5 bases, and 14 bases lay between the germline ends. CDR3 nucleotides: TGCGCCAGCAGCTCTGGAAGTTGGGAGACTGAAGCTTTCTTT. Its protein is CASSSGSWETEAFF.

The chain is built from TRBV3-1 and TRBJ2-1, with D possibly matching TRBD2 (5 bases). Trimming stripped 2 bases from V and 8 bases from J, with 16 bases between. In germline, CDR1 is LGHDT, CDR2 YNNKEL (reference sequence). The CDR3 is 15 residues long. CDR3 in DNA: TGTGCCAGCAGCCAAAAATGGGCAGCCGGGGATGAGCAGTTCTTC. This gives the protein CASSQKWAAGDEQFF.

This clonotype was picked up many times. The V gene is TRBV4-2, the J gene TRBJ2-5, with D perhaps matching TRBD2 (5 bases). Germline CDR1 LGHNA, CDR2 YNFKEQ. The CDR3 totals 14 residues. Trimming removed 0 bases from V and 7 bases from J, with 12 bases in between. The CDR3 region is CASSQDVGRGTQYF. CDR3 DNA: TGTGCCAGCAGCCAAGATGTAGGCCGGGGGACCCAGTACTTC.

The V call is TRBV7-9, the J call TRBJ2-6; D is possibly TRBD1 (5 bases). With 1 base removed from V and 2 bases from J, the gap between germline ends came to 6 bases. CDR3 length: 15 amino acids. CDR1 is SEHNR, CDR2 FQNEAQ, per germline (reference sequence). CDR3 coding DNA: TGTGCCAGCAGCTTAGAGGGGACTGGGGCCAACGTCCTGACTTTC. This sequence encodes CASSLEGTGANVLTF.

The chain links TRBV29-1 to TRBJ2-2, with TRBD1 matching over 8 bases. The germline V gene encodes CDR1 SQVTM and CDR2 ANQGSEA. The trim removed 7 bases at V and 1 base at J, leaving 2 bases unmatched. The CDR3 spans 13 residues. The CDR3 DNA is TGCAGCGCAGACAGGGGGAACACCGGGGAGCTGTTTTTT. Its translation: CSADRGNTGELFF.

This clonotype was counted many times. The chain has TRBV5-1 and TRBJ2-2; no clear D gene. The CDR3 extends over 14 amino acids. Trimming cost V 10 bases and J 2 bases, with 15 bases left between them. Germline V gene sequence: CDR1 SGHRS, CDR2 YFSETQ. The CDR3 region has the DNA TGCGCCTTCCGTTTAGGGCCTAACACCGGGGAGCTGTTTTTT. Protein product: CAFRLGPNTGELFF.

Only a few counts were recorded for this clonotype. The V call is TRBV5-1, the J call TRBJ1-2; D is unresolved. The CDR3 contains 14 residues. The germline V gene has CDR1 SGHRS and CDR2 YFSETQ. With 2 bases removed from V and 8 bases from J, the gap between germline ends came to 16 bases. The CDR3 here is CASSFPGRPYGYTF. Here the CDR3 DNA reads TGCGCCAGCAGCTTCCCCGGGAGGCCCTACGGCTACACCTTC.

This clonotype has more than one count but fewer than ten. This CDR3 is CASSVLGGTKETQYF. The CDR3 DNA reads as TGTGCCAGCAGTGTGTTGGGAGGGACCAAAGAGACCCAGTACTTC. The V and J genes are TRBV2 and TRBJ2-5; TRBD2 matches at 7 bases. The CDR3 contains 15 residues. From germline, CDR1 is SNHLY and CDR2 FYNNEI. V shed 4 bases, J shed 3 bases, and the junction held 8 bases outside the gene matches.

This clonotype has more than one count but fewer than ten. This chain connects TRBV5-1 to TRBJ2-3; 8 bases agree with TRBD2. Germline V lookup: CDR1 SGHRS, CDR2 YFSETQ. This CDR3 has 15 residues. V was clipped by 4 bases and J by 5 bases; unmatched bases: 9. CDR3 residues: CASSPRLTSGDTQYF. The CDR3 DNA sequence: TGCGCCAGCAGCCCCCGCCTTACTAGCGGAGATACGCAGTATTTT.

This clonotype has a count of ten or more. The gene calls are TRBV29-1 and TRBJ2-1; 7 positions agree with TRBD1. Trimming cost V 6 bases and J 7 bases; bases outside gene matches: 6. This CDR3 is built from 12 residues. Germline CDR1 and CDR2: SQVTM and ANQGSEA. The DNA of the CDR3 is TGCAGCGTCAATGACAGGGCAAATGAGCAGTTCTTC. It is translated as CSVNDRANEQFF.

Only a few counts were recorded for this clonotype. V usage is TRBV10-3 and J usage is TRBJ2-1; D gene uncertain. Germline V gene data show CDR1 as ENHRY and CDR2 as SYGVKD. Trimming left V 2 bases short and J 3 bases short, with 8 bases between. The CDR3 has 14 residues. The chain's CDR3 is CAISEARDYNEQFF. The CDR3 region has the DNA TGTGCCATCAGTGAGGCTAGAGACTACAATGAGCAGTTCTTC.